Sequencing of this TCR beta chain was carried out in a study of cytomegalovirus exposure and HLA in healthy donors. There are a few counts of this clone. The antigen remains undetermined. Primers for the PCR totalled 60 Vbeta and 13 Jbeta. The repertoire was sequenced with immunoSEQ multiplex PCR; TCRdb's copy has only in-frame clones and lacks some. The sample holds a few hundred thousand clones, around 80% seen once. Findings and limits, study-wide: Reported performance of the classifier showed diagnosis of cytomegalovirus status with high specificity and sensitivity.

The CDR3 extends over 15 amino acids. Germline CDR1 reads SGHRS; CDR2 reads YFSETQ. With 3 bases removed from V and 0 bases from J, the gap between germline ends came to 13 bases. This TCR came from a man aged 30-40 years in good health and CMV-seronegative. The sequencing input was PBMCs. This chain joins TRBV5-1 and TRBJ2-7; tentatively, D is TRBD1 (6 bases). The DNA of the CDR3 is TGCGCCAGCAGCTATGGCGACAGGAGCTCCTACGAGCAGTACTTC. It yields the protein CASSYGDRSSYEQYF.